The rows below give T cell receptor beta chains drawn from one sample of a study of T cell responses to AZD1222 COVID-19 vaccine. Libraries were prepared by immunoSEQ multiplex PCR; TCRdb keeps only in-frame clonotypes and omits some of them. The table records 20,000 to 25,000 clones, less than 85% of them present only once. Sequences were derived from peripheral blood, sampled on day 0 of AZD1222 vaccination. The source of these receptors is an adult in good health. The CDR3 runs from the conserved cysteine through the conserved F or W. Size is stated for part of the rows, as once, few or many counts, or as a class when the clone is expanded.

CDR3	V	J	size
CASSELESSYNEQFF	TRBV10-2	TRBJ2-1	.
CASSKGVVGAPLRFEQYF	TRBV21-1	TRBJ2-7	.
CASSPPLLGQGKYGYTF	TRBV18	TRBJ1-2	.
CAWSRGQGMSETQYF	TRBV30	TRBJ2-5	.
CASSLAGSSYNEQFF	TRBV13	TRBJ2-1	.
CASSRPTSGLQETQYF	TRBV5-4	TRBJ2-5	.
CAWSVLNYGYTF	TRBV30	TRBJ1-2	few
CATSDPKRGGTDTQYF	TRBV24-1	TRBJ2-3	.
CATVAYTGELFF	TRBV24-1	TRBJ2-2	.
CASSPQDTGMNEQFF	TRBV4-3	TRBJ2-1	few
CASSLGDRTIF	TRBV11-1	TRBJ2-1	.
CASTNEIFKNIQYF	TRBV19	TRBJ2-4	.
CASSPGQGDNQPQHF	TRBV11-2	TRBJ1-5	.
CASSLSARKGDTQYF	TRBV7-3	TRBJ2-3	.
CASSYGPPRGYTF	TRBV6-2/TRBV6-3	TRBJ1-2	.
CASSPEAGGPNTQYF	TRBV6-5	TRBJ2-3	.
CASSSSGSSYNEQFF	TRBV19	TRBJ2-1	.
CASSLEWEYGYTF	TRBV13	TRBJ1-2	.
CSGSGDLYNEQFF	TRBV29-1	TRBJ2-1	.
CAAAITGLEQPQHF	TRBV21-1	TRBJ1-5	.
CASSLETASSYNEQFF	TRBV4-3	TRBJ2-1	.
CASSLVGGGVVF	TRBV5-4	TRBJ1-1	.
CSASGRTYGELFF	TRBV20-1	TRBJ2-2	.
CASSLRPSGSSTDTQYF	TRBV19	TRBJ2-3	.
CASSFPAGGRIDTQYF	TRBV5-4	TRBJ2-3	.
CASSEQEGLLVKNTEAFF	TRBV2	TRBJ1-1	.
CASSRGTHSGTIYNEQFF	TRBV19	TRBJ2-1	.
CASSQEWSTDTQYF	TRBV4-1	TRBJ2-3	.
CASGGDTQYF	TRBV9	TRBJ2-3	once
CASSVYRGLFYEQYF	TRBV5-8	TRBJ2-7	.
CASSPSSSSYEQYF	TRBV7-9	TRBJ2-7	.
CASSPSSGRNEQFF	TRBV7-6	TRBJ2-1	.
CAISDMTPNTEAFF	TRBV10-3	TRBJ1-1	.
CASSLEGFNEQFF	TRBV7-2	TRBJ2-1	.
CATSATPANYGYTF	TRBV24-1	TRBJ1-2	.
CASSGSLRWAEQFF	TRBV7-9	TRBJ2-1	.